This TCR beta chain appears in the sequencing data of a study of shared clonotypes between healthy human individuals. The wider study: Each donor's CD8 memory used one plate, CD8 naive two, each CD4 subset three.

Naive-designated CD8 cells lacked CD45RO, were positively enriched for CCR7, and omitted terminally differentiated effector memory CD45RA+ cells. All donors qualified as healthy HIV-negative adults and had experienced no recent acute infections or vaccinations. Method: immunoSEQ multiplex PCR; TCRdb's copy keeps in-frame clones and lacks some. The sample includes 2 million to 2.5 million clones, approximately 94% seen only once; the top ten take 0.9% to 1.4%. Germline V gene lookup returns CDR1 MNHEY and CDR2 SVGAGI. V lost 10 bases to trimming and J lost 5 bases; unmatched junction nucleotides: 6. This CDR3 comprises 13 residues.

The TCR was taken from a man aged 18 to 29 in good health. Input material: naive CD8+ T cells sorted from blood. The chain uses TRBV6-5 and TRBJ1-1; 11 bases agree with TRBD1. This CDR3 is CATWTGGGTEAFF. In DNA form, the CDR3 reads TGTGCCACCTGGACAGGGGGCGGAACTGAAGCTTTCTTT.